This T cell receptor beta chain derives from a study of response to subunit inactivated influenza vaccine. General observations from the study: Authors suggested each seasonal influenza vaccination recruits few new T cells.

MiXCR, applied by TCRdb to the RT-PCR reads, yields one record per CDR3 protein. Of under 550,000 distinct CDR3 sequences in the sample, roughly 8.2% were seen once. As to this clonotype: The antigen remains unidentified.

The sequencing here drew on PBMCs from blood, taken less than 30 months after vaccination. The source of this sequence is a man aged 50 to 69 who received an inactivated influenza vaccine.

DNA for the CDR3: TGTGCCAGCAGCCAAGATATGGTCGAGCAGTACTTC. Its protein product is CASSQDMVEQYF. The chain joins TRBV4-2 to TRBJ2-7; D is unclear. V lost 0 bases to trimming and J lost 6 bases, with 6 bases between them. Germline V CDR1 and CDR2: LGHNA, YNFKEQ. CDR3 length: 12 residues.